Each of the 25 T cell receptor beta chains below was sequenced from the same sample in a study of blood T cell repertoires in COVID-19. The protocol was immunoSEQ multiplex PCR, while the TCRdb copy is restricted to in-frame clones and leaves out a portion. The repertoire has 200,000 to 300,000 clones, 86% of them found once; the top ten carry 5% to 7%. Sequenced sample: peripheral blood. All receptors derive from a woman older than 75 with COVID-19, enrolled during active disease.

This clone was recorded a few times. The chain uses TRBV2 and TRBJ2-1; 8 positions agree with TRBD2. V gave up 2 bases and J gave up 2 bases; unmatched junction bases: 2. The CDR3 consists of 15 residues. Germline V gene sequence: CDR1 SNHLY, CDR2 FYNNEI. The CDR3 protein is CASSELGGAYNEQFF. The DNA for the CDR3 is TGTGCCAGCAGTGAACTCGGGGGGGCCTACAATGAGCAGTTCTTC.

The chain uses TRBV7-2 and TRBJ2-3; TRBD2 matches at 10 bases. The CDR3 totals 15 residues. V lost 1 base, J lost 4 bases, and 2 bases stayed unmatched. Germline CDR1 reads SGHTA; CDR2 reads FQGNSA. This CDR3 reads CASSLGGLAADTQYF. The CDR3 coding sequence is TGTGCCAGCAGCTTAGGTGGACTAGCGGCAGATACGCAGTATTTT.

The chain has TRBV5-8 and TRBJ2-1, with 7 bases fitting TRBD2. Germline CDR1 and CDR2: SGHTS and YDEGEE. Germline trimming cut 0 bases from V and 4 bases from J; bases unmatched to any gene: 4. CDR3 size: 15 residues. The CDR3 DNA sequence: TGTGCCAGCAGCTTGGGGCTAGCGGAATACAATGAGCAGTTCTTC. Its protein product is CASSLGLAEYNEQFF.

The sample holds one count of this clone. CDR3: CASSRSRDSRYEQYF. The CDR3 DNA sequence: TGTGCCAGCAGTCGTAGCCGGGACAGCCGGTACGAGCAGTACTTC. The V gene is TRBV6-5, the J gene TRBJ2-7; 7 positions match TRBD1. This CDR3 is 15 amino acids long. The V and J ends lost 5 bases and 4 bases, in that order; junction bases with no gene match: 11. CDR1 MNHEY and CDR2 SVGAGI come from the germline V gene.

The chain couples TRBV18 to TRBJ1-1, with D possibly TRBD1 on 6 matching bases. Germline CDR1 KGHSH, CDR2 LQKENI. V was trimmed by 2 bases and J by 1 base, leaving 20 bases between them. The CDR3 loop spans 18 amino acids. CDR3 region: CASSPRGQSRFQNTEAFF. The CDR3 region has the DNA TGTGCCAGCTCACCAAGAGGACAGTCCCGATTCCAGAACACTGAAGCTTTCTTT.

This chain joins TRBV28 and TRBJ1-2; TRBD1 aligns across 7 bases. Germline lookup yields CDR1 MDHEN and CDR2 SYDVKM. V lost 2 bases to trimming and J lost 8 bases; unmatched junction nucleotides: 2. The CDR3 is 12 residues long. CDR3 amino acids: CASSLQGGGYTF. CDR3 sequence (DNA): TGTGCCAGCAGTTTACAGGGGGGAGGCTACACCTTC.

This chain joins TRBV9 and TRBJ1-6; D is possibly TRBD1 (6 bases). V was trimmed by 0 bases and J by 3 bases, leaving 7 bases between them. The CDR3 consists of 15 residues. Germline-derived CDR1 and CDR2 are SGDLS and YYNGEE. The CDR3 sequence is CASSVEGHYNSPLHF. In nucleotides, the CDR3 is TGTGCCAGCAGCGTAGAGGGACACTATAATTCACCCCTCCACTTT.

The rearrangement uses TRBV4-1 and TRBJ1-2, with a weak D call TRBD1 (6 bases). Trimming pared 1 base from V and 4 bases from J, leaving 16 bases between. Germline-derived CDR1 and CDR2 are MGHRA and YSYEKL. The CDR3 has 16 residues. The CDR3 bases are TGCGCCAGCAGCCAAGGCCCAGGGAGGGGGGTCTATGGCTACACCTTC. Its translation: CASSQGPGRGVYGYTF.

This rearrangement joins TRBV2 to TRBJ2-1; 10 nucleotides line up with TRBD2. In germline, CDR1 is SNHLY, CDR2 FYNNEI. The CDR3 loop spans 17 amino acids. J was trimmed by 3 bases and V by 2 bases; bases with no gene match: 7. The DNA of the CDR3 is TGTGCCAGCAGTGAACGGGAGACTAGCGGGCACTACAATGAGCAGTTCTTC. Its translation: CASSERETSGHYNEQFF.

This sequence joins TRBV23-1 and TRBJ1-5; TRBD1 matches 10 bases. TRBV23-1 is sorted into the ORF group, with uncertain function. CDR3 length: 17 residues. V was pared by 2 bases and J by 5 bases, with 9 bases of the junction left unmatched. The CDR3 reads CASSQTGTGDVDQPQHF. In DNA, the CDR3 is TGCGCCAGCAGTCAAACCGGGACAGGGGACGTCGATCAGCCCCAGCATTTT.

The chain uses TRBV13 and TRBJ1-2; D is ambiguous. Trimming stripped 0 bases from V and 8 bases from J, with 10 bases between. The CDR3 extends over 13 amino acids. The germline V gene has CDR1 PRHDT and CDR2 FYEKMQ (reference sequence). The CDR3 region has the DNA TGTGCCAGCAGCTTAGGCCTACGCATCGGCTACACCTTC. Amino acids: CASSLGLRIGYTF.

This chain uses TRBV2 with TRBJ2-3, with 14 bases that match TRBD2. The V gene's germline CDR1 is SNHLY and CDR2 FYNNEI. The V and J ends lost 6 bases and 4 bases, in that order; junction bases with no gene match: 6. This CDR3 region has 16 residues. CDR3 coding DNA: TGTGCCAGCAGGGCGGGACTAGCGGGGGCCCCAGATACGCAGTATTTT. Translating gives CASRAGLAGAPDTQYF. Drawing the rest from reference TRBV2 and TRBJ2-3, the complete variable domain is EPEVTQTPSHQVTQMGQEVILRCVPISNHLYFYWYRQILGQKVEFLVSFYNNEISEKSEIFDDQFSVERPDGSNFTLKIRSTKLEDSAMYFCASRAGLAGAPDTQYFGPGTRLTVL.

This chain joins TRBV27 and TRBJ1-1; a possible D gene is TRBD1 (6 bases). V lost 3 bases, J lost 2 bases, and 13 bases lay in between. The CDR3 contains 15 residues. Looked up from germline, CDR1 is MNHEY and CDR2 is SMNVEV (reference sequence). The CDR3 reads CASSLGGLTNTEAFF. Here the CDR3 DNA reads TGTGCCAGCAGTTTGGGGGGGCTGACAAACACTGAAGCTTTCTTT.

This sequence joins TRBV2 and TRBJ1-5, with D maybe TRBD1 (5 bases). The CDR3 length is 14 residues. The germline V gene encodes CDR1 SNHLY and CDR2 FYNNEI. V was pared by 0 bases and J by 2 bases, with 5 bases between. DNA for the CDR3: TGTGCCAGCAGTGAAGCCAGGGGCAATCAGCCCCAGCATTTT. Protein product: CASSEARGNQPQHF.

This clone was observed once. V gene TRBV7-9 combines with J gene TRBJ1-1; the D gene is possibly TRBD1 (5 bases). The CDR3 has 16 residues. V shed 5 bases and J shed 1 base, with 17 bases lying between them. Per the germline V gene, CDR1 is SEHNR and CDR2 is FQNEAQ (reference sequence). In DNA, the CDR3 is TGTGCCAGCAGCCCCCCCGGAGGGGTAACGAACACTGAAGCTTTCTTT. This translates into CASSPPGGVTNTEAFF.

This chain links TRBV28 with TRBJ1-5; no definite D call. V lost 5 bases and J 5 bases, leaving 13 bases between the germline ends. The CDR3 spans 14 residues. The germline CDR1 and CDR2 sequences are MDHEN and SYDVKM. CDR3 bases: TGTGCCAGCAGTCCCGGGGAGGGCTATCAGCCCCAGCATTTT. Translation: CASSPGEGYQPQHF.

The CDR3 DNA reads TGCGCCAGCAGTCAGGACGGGGAAGCAGGGGGATGTCCCTACGAGCAGTACGTC. It encodes CASSQDGEAGGCPYEQYV. This chain connects TRBV23-1 to TRBJ2-7, with 7 positions matching TRBD1. TRBV23-1 carries the ORF label, with uncertain function. The ends lost 3 bases at V and 2 bases at J; junction bases unmatched: 16. CDR3 length: 18 residues.

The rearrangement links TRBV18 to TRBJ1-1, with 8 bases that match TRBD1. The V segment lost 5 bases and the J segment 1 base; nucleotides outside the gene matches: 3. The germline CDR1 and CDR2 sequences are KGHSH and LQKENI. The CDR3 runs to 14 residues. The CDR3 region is CASSTGGGNTEAFF. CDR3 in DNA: TGTGCCAGCTCAACAGGGGGGGGGAACACTGAAGCTTTCTTT.

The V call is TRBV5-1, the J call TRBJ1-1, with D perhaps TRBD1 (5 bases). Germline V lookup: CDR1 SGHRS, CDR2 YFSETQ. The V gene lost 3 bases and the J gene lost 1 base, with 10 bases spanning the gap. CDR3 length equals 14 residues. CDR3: CASSSGMGNTEAFF. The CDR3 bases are TGCGCCAGCAGCTCAGGGATGGGGAACACTGAAGCTTTCTTT.

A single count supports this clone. CDR3 in amino acids: CASSSQRVSYEQYF. The CDR3 DNA follows: TGTGCCAGCAGCTCCCAGCGGGTCTCCTACGAGCAGTACTTC. The chain carries TRBV5-8 and TRBJ2-7, with D possibly matching TRBD2 (6 bases). The V end was cut by 3 bases, the J end by 0 bases, with 10 bases between. CDR3 length: 14 residues. The germline V gene has CDR1 SGHTS and CDR2 YDEGEE.

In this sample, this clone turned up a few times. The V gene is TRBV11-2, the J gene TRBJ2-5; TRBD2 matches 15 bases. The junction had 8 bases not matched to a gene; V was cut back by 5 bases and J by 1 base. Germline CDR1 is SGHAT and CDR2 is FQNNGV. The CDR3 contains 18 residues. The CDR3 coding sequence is TGTGCCAGCAGCCCAGGGACTAGCGGGGGGCCTTTCCAAGAGACCCAGTACTTC. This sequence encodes CASSPGTSGGPFQETQYF.

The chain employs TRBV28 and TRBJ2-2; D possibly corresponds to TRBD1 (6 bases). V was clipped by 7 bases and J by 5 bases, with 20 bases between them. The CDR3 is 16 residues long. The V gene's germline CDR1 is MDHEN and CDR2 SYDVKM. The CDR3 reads CASKKGGAGVTGELFF. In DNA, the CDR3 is TGTGCCAGCAAAAAAGGGGGTGCAGGGGTTACCGGGGAGCTGTTTTTT. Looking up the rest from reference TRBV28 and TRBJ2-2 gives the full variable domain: DVKVTQSSRYLVKRTGEKVFLECVQDMDHENMFWYRQDPGLGLRLIYFSYDVKMKEKGDIPEGYSVSREKKERFSLILESASTNQTSMYLCASKKGGAGVTGELFFGEGSRLTVL.

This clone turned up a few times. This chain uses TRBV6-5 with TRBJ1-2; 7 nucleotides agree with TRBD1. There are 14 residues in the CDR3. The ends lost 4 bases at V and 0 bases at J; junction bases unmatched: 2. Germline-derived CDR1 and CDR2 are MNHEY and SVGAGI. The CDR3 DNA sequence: TGTGCCAGCAGTTTTGGGACAGCTAACTATGGCTACACCTTC. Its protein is CASSFGTANYGYTF.

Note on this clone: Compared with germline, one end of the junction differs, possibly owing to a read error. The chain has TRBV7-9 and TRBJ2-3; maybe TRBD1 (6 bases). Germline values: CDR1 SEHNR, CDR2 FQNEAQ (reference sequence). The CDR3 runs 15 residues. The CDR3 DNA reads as TGTGCCAGCAGCTCCACAGGGTCTGGCACGGATACGCAGTATTTT. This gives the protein CASSSTGSGTDTQYF. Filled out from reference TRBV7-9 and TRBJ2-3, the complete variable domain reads DTGVSQNPRHKITKRGQNVTFRCDPISEHNRLYWYRQTLGQGPEFLTYFQNEAQLEKSRLLSDRFSAERPKGSFSTLEIQRTEQGDSAMYLCASSSTGSGTDTQYFGPGTRLTVL.

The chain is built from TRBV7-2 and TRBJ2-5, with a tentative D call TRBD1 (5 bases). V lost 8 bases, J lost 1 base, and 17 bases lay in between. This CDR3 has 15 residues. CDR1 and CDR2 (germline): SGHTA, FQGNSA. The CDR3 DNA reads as TGTGCCAGCCTAATGGGGCAGGGCCTCCAAGAGACCCAGTACTTC. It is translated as CASLMGQGLQETQYF.